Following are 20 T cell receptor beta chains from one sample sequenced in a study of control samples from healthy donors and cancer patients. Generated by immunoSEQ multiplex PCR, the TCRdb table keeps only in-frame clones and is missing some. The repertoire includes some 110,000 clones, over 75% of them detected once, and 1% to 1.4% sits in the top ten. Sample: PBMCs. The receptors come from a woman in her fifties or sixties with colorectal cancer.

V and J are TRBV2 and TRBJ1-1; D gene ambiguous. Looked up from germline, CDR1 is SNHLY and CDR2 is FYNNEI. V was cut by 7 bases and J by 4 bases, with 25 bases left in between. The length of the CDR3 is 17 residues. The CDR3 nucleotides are TGTGCCAGCACCCCGAAAGCCCCCAGCGGGTTCGGCACTGAAGCTTTCTTT. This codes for CASTPKAPSGFGTEAFF.

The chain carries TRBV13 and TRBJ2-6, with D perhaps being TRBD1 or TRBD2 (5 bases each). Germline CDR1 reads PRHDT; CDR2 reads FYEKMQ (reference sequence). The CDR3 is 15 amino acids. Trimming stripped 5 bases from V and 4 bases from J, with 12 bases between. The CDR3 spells CASSPWDGGANVLTF. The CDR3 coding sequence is TGTGCCAGCAGCCCCTGGGACGGGGGGGCCAACGTCCTGACTTTC.

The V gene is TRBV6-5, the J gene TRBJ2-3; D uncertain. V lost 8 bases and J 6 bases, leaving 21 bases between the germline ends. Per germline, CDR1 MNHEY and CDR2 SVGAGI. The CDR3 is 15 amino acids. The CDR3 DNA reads TGTGCCAGCCGGCCGAGGCAGGCCGGACGGGATACGCAGTATTTT. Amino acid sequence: CASRPRQAGRDTQYF.

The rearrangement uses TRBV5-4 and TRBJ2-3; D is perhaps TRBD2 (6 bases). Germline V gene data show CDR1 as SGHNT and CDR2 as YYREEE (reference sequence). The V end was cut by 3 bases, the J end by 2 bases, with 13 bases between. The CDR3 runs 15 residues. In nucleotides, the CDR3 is TGTGCCAGCAGCTGGGGTGGGGGGACCACAGATACGCAGTATTTT. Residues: CASSWGGGTTDTQYF.

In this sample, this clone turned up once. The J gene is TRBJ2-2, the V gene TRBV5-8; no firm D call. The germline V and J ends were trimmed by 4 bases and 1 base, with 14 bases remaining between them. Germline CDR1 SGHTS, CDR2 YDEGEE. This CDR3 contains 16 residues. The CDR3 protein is CASSRARVKNTGELFF. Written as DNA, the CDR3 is TGTGCCAGCAGCCGGGCCAGAGTGAAGAACACCGGGGAGCTGTTTTTT. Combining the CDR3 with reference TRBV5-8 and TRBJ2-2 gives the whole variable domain EAGVTQSPTHLIKTRGQQATLRCSPISGHTSVYWYQQALGLGLQFLLWYDEGEERNRGNFPPRFSGRQFPNYSSELNVNALELEDSALYLCASSRARVKNTGELFFGEGSRLTVL.

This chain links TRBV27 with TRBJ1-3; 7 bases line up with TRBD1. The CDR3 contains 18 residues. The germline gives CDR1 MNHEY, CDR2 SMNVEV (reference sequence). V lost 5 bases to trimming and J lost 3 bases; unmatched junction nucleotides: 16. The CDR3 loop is CASSTRPGQYHVGNTIYF. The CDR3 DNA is TGTGCCAGCAGTACCCGTCCGGGACAGTATCACGTTGGAAACACCATATATTTT.

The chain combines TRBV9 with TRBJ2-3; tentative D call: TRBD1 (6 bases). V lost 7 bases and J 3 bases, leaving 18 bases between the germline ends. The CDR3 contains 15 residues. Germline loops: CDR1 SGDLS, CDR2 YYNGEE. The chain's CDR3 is CASGPDRMFTDTQYF. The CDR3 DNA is TGTGCCAGCGGGCCAGACAGGATGTTTACAGATACGCAGTATTTT.

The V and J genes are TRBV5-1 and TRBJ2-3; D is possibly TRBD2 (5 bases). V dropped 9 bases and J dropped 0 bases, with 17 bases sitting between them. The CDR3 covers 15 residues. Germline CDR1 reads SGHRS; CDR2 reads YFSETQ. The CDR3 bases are TGCGCCACCCTTCCCGCCACGGGGAGCACAGATACGCAGTATTTT. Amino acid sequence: CATLPATGSTDTQYF.

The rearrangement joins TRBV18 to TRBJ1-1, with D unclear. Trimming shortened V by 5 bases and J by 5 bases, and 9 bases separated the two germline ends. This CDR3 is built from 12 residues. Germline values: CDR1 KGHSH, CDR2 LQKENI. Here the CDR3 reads CASSSGGTEAFF. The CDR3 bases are TGTGCCAGCTCATCCGGCGGAACTGAAGCTTTCTTT.

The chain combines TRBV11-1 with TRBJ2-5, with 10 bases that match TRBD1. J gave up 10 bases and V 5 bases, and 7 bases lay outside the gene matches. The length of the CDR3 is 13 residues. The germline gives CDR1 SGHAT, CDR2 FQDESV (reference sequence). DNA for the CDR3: TGTGCCAGCAGCCCGTCCCGGGACAGGGGCCAGTACTTC. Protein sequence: CASSPSRDRGQYF.

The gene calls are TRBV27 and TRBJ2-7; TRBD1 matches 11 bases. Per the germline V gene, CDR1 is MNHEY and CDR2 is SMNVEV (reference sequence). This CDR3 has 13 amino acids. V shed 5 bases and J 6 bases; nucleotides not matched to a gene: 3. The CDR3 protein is CASSAGTGGEQYF. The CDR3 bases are TGTGCCAGCAGTGCCGGGACAGGGGGCGAGCAGTACTTC.

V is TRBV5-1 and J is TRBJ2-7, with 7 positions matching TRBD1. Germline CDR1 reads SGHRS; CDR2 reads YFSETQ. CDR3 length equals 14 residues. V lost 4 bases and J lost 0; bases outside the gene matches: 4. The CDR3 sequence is CASSEQGDSYEQYF. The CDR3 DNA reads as TGCGCCAGCAGCGAGCAGGGGGACTCCTACGAGCAGTACTTC.

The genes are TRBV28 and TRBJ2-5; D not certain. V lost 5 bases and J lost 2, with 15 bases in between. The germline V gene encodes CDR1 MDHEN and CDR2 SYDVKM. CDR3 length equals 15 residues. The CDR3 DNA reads TGTGCCAGCAGTCACCCCCTCGGACGGCAAGAGACCCAGTACTTC. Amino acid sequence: CASSHPLGRQETQYF.

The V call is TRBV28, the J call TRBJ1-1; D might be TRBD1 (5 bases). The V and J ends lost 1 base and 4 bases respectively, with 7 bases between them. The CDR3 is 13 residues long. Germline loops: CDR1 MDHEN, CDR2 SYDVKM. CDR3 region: CASSLFQGTEAFF. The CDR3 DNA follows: TGTGCCAGCAGTTTATTTCAGGGCACTGAAGCTTTCTTT.

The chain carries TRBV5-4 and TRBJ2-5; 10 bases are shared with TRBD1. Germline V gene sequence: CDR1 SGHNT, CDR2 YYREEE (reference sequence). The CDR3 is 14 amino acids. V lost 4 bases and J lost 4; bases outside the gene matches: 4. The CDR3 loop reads CASSHDRGRETQYF. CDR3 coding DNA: TGTGCCAGCAGCCATGACAGGGGGCGAGAGACCCAGTACTTC.

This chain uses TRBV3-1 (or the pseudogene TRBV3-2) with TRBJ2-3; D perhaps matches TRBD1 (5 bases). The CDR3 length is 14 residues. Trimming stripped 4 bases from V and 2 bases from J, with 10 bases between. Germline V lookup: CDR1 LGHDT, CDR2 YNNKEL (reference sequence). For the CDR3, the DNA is TGTGCCAGCAGCCGAGACAGACTCACAGATACGCAGTATTTT. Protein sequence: CASSRDRLTDTQYF.

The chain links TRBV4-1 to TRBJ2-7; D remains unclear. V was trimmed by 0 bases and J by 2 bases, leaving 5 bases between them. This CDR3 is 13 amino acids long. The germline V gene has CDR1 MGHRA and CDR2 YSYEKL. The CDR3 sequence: CASSQDLAYEQYF. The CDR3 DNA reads TGCGCCAGCAGCCAAGACCTGGCCTACGAGCAGTACTTC.

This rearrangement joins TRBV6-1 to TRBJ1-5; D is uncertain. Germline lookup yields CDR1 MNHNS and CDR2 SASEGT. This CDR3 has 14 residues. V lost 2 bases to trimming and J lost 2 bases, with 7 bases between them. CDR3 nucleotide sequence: TGTGCCAGCAGTGAAAGGTGGGGCAATCAGCCCCAGCATTTT. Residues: CASSERWGNQPQHF.

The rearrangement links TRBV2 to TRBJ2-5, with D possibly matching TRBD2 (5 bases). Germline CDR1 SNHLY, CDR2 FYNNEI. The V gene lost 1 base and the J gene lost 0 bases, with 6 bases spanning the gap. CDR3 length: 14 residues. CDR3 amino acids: CASSEGGYQETQYF. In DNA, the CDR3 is TGTGCCAGCAGTGAAGGAGGGTACCAAGAGACCCAGTACTTC.

The CDR3 spells CASSLESGRQAPYEQYF. The CDR3 bases are TGTGCCAGCAGCTTAGAGTCTGGTAGACAGGCTCCCTACGAGCAGTACTTC. V and J are TRBV13 and TRBJ2-7; the D gene is possibly TRBD1 (6 bases). V dropped 1 base and J dropped 2 bases, with 18 bases sitting between them. CDR1 is PRHDT, CDR2 FYEKMQ, per germline (reference sequence). CDR3 length: 17 residues.